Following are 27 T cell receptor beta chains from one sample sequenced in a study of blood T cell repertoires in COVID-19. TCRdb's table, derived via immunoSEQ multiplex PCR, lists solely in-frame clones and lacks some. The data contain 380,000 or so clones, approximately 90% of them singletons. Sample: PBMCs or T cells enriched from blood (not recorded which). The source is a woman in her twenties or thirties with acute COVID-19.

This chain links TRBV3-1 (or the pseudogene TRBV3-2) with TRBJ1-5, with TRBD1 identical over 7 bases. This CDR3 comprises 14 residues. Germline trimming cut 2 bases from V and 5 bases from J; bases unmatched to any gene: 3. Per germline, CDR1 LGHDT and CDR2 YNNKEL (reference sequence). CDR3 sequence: CASSQRQGHQPQHF. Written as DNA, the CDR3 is TGTGCCAGCAGCCAACGACAGGGACATCAGCCCCAGCATTTT.

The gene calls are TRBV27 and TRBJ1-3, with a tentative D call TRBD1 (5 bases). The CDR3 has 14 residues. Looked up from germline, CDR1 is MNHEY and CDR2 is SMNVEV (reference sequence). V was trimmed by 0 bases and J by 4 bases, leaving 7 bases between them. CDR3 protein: CASSLSGVGNTIYF. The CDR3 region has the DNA TGTGCCAGCAGTTTATCAGGGGTCGGAAACACCATATATTTT.

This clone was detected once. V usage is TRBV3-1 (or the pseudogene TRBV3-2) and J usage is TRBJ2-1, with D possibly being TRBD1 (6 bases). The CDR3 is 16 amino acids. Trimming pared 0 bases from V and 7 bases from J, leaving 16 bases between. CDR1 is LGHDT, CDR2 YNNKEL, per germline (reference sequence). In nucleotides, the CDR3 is TGTGCCAGCAGCCAAGATGATTTCAGGGGCTTAAATGAGCAGTTCTTC. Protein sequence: CASSQDDFRGLNEQFF.

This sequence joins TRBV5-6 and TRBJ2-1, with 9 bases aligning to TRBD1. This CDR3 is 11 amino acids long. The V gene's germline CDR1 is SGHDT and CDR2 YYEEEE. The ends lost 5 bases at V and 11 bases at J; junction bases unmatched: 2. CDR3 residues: CASRGQGQQFF. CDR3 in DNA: TGTGCCAGCAGGGGACAGGGTCAGCAGTTCTTC.

The CDR3 protein is CATSPRRQGWSPLHF. The CDR3 bases are TGTGCCACCTCCCCCCGGAGGCAGGGGTGGTCACCCCTCCACTTT. The gene calls are TRBV6-5 and TRBJ1-6; D is perhaps TRBD1 (6 bases). V lost 10 bases, J lost 10 bases, and 23 bases lay in between. Germline V CDR1 and CDR2: MNHEY, SVGAGI. The CDR3 length is 15 residues.

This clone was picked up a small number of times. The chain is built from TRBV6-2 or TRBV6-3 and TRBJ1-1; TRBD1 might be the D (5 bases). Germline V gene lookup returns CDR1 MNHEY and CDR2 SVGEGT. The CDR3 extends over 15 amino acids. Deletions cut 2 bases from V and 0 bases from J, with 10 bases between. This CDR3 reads CASSYAGPMNTEAFF. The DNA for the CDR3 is TGTGCCAGCAGTTACGCGGGACCGATGAACACTGAAGCTTTCTTT.

The CDR3 protein is CASSIVHSSGNTIYF. The CDR3 coding sequence is TGTGCCAGTAGTATCGTCCACAGCTCTGGAAACACCATATATTTT. The chain carries TRBV19 and TRBJ1-3, with D uncertain. CDR3 length: 15 residues. Germline-derived CDR1 and CDR2 are LNHDA and SQIVND (reference sequence). V lost 3 bases to trimming and J lost 0 bases, with 9 bases between them.

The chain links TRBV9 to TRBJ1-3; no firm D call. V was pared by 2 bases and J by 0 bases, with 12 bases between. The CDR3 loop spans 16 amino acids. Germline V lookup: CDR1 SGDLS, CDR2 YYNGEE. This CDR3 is CASSVEGAISGNTIYF. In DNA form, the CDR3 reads TGTGCCAGCAGCGTCGAGGGAGCAATCTCTGGAAACACCATATATTTT. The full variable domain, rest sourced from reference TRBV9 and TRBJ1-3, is DSGVTQTPKHLITATGQRVTLRCSPRSGDLSVYWYQQSLDQGLQFLIQYYNGEERAKGNILERFSAQQFPDLHSELNLSSLELGDSALYFCASSVEGAISGNTIYFGEGSWLTVV.

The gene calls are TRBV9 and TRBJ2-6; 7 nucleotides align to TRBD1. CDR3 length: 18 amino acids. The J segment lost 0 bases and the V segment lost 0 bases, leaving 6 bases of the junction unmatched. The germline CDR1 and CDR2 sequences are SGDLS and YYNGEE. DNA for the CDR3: TGTGCCAGCAGCGTAGGAGGGGACAGACTCTCTGGGGCCAACGTCCTGACTTTC. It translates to CASSVGGDRLSGANVLTF.

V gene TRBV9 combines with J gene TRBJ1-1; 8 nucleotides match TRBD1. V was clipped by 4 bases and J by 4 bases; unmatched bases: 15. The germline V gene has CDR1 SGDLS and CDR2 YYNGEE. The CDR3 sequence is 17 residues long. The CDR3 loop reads CASSLLGQGVGVTEAFF. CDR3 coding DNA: TGTGCCAGCAGCCTACTAGGACAGGGAGTTGGTGTCACTGAAGCTTTCTTT.

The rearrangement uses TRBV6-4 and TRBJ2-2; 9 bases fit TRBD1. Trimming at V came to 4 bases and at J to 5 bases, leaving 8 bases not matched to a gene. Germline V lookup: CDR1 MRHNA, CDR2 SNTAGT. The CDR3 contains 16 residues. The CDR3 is CASSAGQGLETGELFF. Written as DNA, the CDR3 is TGTGCCAGCAGTGCTGGACAGGGGTTAGAAACCGGGGAGCTGTTTTTT.

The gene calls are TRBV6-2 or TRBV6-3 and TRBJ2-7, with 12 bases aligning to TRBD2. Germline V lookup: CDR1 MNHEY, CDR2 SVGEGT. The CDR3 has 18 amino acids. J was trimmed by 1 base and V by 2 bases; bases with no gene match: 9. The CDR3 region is CASSYPALAGGSSYEQYF. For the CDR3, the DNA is TGTGCCAGCAGTTACCCTGCTCTAGCGGGGGGGAGTTCCTACGAGCAGTACTTC.

DNA of the CDR3: TGTGCCATCAGCGGGACAGCCGGGGGATACGAGCAGTACTTC. It yields the protein CAISGTAGGYEQYF. This rearrangement joins TRBV10-3 to TRBJ2-7; a weak D match, TRBD1 (7 bases). Trimming left V 6 bases short and J 4 bases short, with 16 bases between. The CDR3 contains 14 residues. CDR1 is ENHRY and CDR2 is SYGVKD in the germline V gene.

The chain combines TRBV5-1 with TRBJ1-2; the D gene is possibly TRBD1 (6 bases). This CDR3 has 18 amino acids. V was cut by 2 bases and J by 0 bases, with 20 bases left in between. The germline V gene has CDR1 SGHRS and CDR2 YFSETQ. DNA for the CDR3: TGCGCCAGCAGCTTTGACCCCCACCACAGGGCAGCTAACTATGGCTACACCTTC. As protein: CASSFDPHHRAANYGYTF. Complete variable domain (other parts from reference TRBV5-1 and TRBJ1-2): KAGVTQTPRYLIKTRGQQVTLSCSPISGHRSVSWYQQTPGQGLQFLFEYFSETQRNKGNFPGRFSGRQFSNSRSEMNVSTLELGDSALYLCASSFDPHHRAANYGYTFGSGTRLTVV.

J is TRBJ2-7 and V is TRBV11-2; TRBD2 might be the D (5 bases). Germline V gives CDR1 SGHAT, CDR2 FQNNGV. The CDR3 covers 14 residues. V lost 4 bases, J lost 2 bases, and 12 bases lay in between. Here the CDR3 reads CASSSLAIAYEQYF. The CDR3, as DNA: TGTGCCAGCAGCTCGCTAGCCATCGCCTACGAGCAGTACTTC.

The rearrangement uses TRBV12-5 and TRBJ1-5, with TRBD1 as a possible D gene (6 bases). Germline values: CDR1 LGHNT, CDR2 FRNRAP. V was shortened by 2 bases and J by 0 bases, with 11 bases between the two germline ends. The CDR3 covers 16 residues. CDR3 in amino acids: CASGLPPDSSNQPQHF. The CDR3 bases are TGTGCTAGTGGTTTGCCACCGGACAGTAGCAATCAGCCCCAGCATTTT.

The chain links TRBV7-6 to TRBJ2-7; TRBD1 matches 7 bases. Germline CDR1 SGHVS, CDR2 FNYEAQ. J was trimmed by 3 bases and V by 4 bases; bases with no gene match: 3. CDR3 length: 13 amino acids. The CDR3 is CASSSGTVYEQYF. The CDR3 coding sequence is TGTGCCAGCAGCTCCGGGACAGTCTACGAGCAGTACTTC.

The CDR3 here is CASRLPRLGTGDSPLHF. The DNA of the CDR3 is TGTGCAAGTCGCTTACCCCGCCTTGGGACAGGGGATTCACCCCTCCACTTT. This sequence joins TRBV12-2 and TRBJ1-6; TRBD1, the D gene given by the table, was not confirmed from the DNA. TRBV12-2 is tagged as a pseudogene. CDR3 length equals 17 residues.

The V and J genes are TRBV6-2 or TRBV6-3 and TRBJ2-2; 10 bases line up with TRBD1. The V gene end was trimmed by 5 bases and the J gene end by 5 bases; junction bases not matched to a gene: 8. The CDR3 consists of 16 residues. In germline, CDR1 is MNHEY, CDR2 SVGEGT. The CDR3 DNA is TGTGCCAGCAGTAGCCTCGGGACAGGGGAAACCGGGGAGCTGTTTTTT. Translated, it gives CASSSLGTGETGELFF.

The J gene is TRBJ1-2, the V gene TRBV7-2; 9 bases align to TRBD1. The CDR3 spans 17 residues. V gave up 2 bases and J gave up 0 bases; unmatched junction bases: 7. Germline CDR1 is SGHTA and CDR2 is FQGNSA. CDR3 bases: TGTGCCAGCAGCTTACGACAGGGGGGTCCCCCTAACTATGGCTACACCTTC. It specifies CASSLRQGGPPNYGYTF. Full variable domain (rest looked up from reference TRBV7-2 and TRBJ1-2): GAGVSQSPSNKVTEKGKDVELRCDPISGHTALYWYRQSLGQGLEFLIYFQGNSAPDKSGLPSDRFSAERTGGSVSTLTIQRTQQEDSAVYLCASSLRQGGPPNYGYTFGSGTRLTVV.

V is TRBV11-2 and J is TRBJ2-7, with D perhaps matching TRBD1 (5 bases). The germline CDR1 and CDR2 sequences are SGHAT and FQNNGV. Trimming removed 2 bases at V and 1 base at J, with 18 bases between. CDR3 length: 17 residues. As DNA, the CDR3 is TGTGCCAGCAGCTTATTAGGTGGGCAGGGTAGGTCCTACGAGCAGTACTTC. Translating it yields CASSLLGGQGRSYEQYF.

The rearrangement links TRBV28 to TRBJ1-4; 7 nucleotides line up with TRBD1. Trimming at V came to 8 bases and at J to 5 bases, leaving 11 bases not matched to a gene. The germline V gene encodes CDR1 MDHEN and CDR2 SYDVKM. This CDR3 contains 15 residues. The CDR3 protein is CASRLPGQPNEKLFF. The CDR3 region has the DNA TGTGCCAGCCGTCTCCCGGGACAGCCAAATGAAAAACTGTTTTTT.

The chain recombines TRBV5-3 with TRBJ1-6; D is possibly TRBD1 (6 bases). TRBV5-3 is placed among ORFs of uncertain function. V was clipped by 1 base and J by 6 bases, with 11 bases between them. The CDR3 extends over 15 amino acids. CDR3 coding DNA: TGTGCCAGAAGCTTGATGGAGACAGGTAATTCACCCCTCCACTTT. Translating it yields CARSLMETGNSPLHF.

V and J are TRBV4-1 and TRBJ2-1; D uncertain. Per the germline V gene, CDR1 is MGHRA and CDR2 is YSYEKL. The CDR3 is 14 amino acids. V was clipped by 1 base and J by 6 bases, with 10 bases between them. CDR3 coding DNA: TGCGCCAGCAGCCAAGTCCCAGGTGCCAATGAGCAGTTCTTC. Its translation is CASSQVPGANEQFF.

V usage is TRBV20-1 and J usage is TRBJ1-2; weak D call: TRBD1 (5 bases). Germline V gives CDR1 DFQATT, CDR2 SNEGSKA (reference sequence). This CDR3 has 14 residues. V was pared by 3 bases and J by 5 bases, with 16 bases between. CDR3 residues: CSASFPTASYGYTF. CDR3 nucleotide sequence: TGCAGTGCTAGTTTCCCGACAGCCAGTTATGGCTACACCTTC.

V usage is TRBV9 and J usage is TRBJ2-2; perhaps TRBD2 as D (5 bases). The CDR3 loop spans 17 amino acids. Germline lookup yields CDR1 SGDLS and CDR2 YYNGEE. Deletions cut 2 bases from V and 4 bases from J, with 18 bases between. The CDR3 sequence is CASSVPREGAGTGELFF. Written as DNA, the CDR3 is TGTGCCAGCAGCGTCCCCCGTGAGGGTGCGGGCACCGGGGAGCTGTTTTTT. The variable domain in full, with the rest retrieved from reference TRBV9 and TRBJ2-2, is DSGVTQTPKHLITATGQRVTLRCSPRSGDLSVYWYQQSLDQGLQFLIQYYNGEERAKGNILERFSAQQFPDLHSELNLSSLELGDSALYFCASSVPREGAGTGELFFGEGSRLTVL.

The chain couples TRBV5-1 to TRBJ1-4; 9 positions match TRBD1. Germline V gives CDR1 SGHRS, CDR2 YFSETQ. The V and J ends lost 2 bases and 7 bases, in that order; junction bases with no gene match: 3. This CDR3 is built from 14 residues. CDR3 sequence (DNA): TGCGCCAGCAGCTTAGGGACAGGGAGTGAAAAACTGTTTTTT. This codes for CASSLGTGSEKLFF.